This is a list of T cell receptor beta chains from one sample in a study of blood T cell repertoires in COVID-19. Profiled with immunoSEQ multiplex PCR; TCRdb holds only in-frame clones, not every one. This table has more than 300,000 clones, 70% to 90% appearing once. The source material was PBMCs or T cells enriched from blood (not recorded which). The source is a woman aged 30 to 39 who had recovered from COVID-19. The CDR3 runs from the conserved cysteine through the conserved F or W. Each record gives: D gene, J gene, clone size, V gene, CDR3 protein, CDR3 DNA. D genes are given only for firm matches. Some rows have no size entry. The others give once, few or many, or a class for an expanded clone.

- TRBJ2-2 - TRBV5-8 CASSFPGVNTGELFF TGTGCCAGCAGCTTCCCAGGGGTTAACACCGGGGAGCTGTTTTTT
- TRBJ1-2 - TRBV9 CASSAPWRGYTF TGTGCCAGCAGCGCGCCCTGGAGGGGCTACACCTTC
TRBD1 TRBJ2-1 - TRBV7-3 CASSLGQEYNEQFF TGTGCCAGCAGCTTGGGACAGGAGTACAATGAGCAGTTCTTC
TRBD1 TRBJ1-1 - TRBV9 CASSVDGQGGRTEAFF TGTGCCAGCAGCGTAGACGGACAGGGGGGTCGGACTGAAGCTTTCTTT
TRBD2 TRBJ2-1 - TRBV7-3 CASSATRLAGTEQFF TGTGCCAGCAGCGCGACTCGACTAGCGGGGACTGAGCAGTTCTTC
- TRBJ2-5 - TRBV6-2/TRBV6-3 CASSSPGRREETQYF TGTGCCAGCAGTTCTCCGGGACGGAGGGAAGAGACCCAGTACTTC
- TRBJ2-5 - TRBV29-1 CSVPPRRHPGGTQYF TGCAGCGTCCCACCTCGCAGACACCCAGGAGGGACCCAGTACTTC
- TRBJ1-1 - TRBV5-4 CASSLQPVPEAFF TGTGCCAGCAGCTTACAGCCCGTCCCTGAAGCTTTCTTT
- TRBJ2-7 - TRBV3-1/TRBV3-2 CASSHLGSEQYF TGTGCCAGCAGCCATTTGGGCTCCGAGCAGTACTTC
- TRBJ2-2 - TRBV14 CASSQISGPGTGELFF TGTGCCAGCAGCCAAATTTCAGGGCCAGGCACCGGGGAGCTGTTTTTT
TRBD1 TRBJ2-2 - TRBV6-5 CASTLTGGTGELFF TGTGCCAGCACTTTGACAGGGGGCACCGGGGAGCTGTTTTTT
TRBD2 TRBJ2-1 - TRBV11-3 CASSLAGGIYNEQFF TGTGCCAGCAGCTTAGCGGGGGGGATCTACAATGAGCAGTTCTTC
- TRBJ1-2 - TRBV10-3 CAISESSWGRDGYGYTF TGTGCCATCAGTGAGTCATCTTGGGGGAGGGACGGTTATGGCTACACCTTC
- TRBJ2-7 - TRBV7-2 CASSLGTEYEQYF TGTGCCAGCAGCTTAGGGACAGAATACGAGCAGTACTTC
- TRBJ2-3 - TRBV5-1 CASSLGGDTQYF TGCGCCAGCAGCTTAGGAGGCGATACGCAGTATTTT
TRBD1 TRBJ1-2 once TRBV7-9 CASSYPGQGGYGYTF TGTGCCAGCAGCTACCCGGGACAGGGGGGGTATGGCTACACCTTC
- TRBJ1-4 - TRBV27 CASSGTGLGEKLFF TGTGCCAGCAGCGGTACAGGGCTGGGCGAAAAACTGTTTTTT
- TRBJ2-2 - TRBV18 CASSPPVGGNTGELFF TGTGCCAGCTCACCACCCGTCGGGGGGAACACCGGGGAGCTGTTTTTT
- TRBJ1-4 - TRBV30 CAWSVSVINEKLFF TGTGCCTGGAGTGTGTCGGTAATCAATGAAAAACTGTTTTTT
- TRBJ1-4 once TRBV19 CASSMTNEKLFF TGTGCCAGTAGTATGACAAATGAAAAACTGTTTTTT
- TRBJ1-2 - TRBV15 CATSTPTGFTMAGYTF TGTGCCACCAGCACGCCGACAGGCTTTACTATGGCTGGCTACACCTTC
TRBD2 TRBJ2-2 - TRBV6-4 CASSGLAGSTGELFF TGTGCCAGCAGTGGGCTAGCGGGGAGCACCGGGGAGCTGTTTTTT
- TRBJ1-1 - TRBV30 CAWSWQGRDTEAFF TGTGCCTGGAGCTGGCAAGGGAGGGACACTGAAGCTTTCTTT
- TRBJ1-2 - TRBV5-1 CASSPGGDYGYTF TGCGCCAGCAGCCCCGGGGGGGATTATGGCTACACCTTC
- TRBJ1-1 - TRBV10-1 CASSAEPSAEAFF TGCGCCAGCAGTGCCGAGCCAAGCGCTGAAGCTTTCTTT
- TRBJ1-1 once TRBV4-1 CASSARDIAAEAFF TGCGCCAGCAGCGCCCGGGACATTGCCGCTGAAGCTTTCTTT
TRBD2 TRBJ2-7 - TRBV7-8 CASSWGRGGSYEQYF TGTGCCAGCAGCTGGGGACGGGGGGGTTCCTACGAGCAGTACTTC
- TRBJ1-2 - TRBV19 CASSMQGLGGYTF TGTGCCAGTAGTATGCAGGGTTTAGGCGGCTACACCTTC
TRBD2 TRBJ2-5 - TRBV6-2/TRBV6-3 CASSQRLAGGLGVETQYF TGTGCCAGCAGCCAGAGACTAGCGGGGGGCCTAGGGGTGGAGACCCAGTACTTC
TRBD1 TRBJ2-5 - TRBV6-5 CASGTGGFPPTQYF TGTGCCAGCGGGACAGGGGGCTTCCCTCCGACCCAGTACTTC
TRBD1 TRBJ1-1 - TRBV27 CASSAPGQANTEAFF TGTGCCAGCAGTGCGCCGGGACAGGCGAACACTGAAGCTTTCTTT
TRBD1 TRBJ1-1 - TRBV30 CAWRPQQGAWLGTEAFF TGTGCCTGGAGGCCGCAACAGGGGGCTTGGTTGGGAACTGAAGCTTTCTTT
- TRBJ1-2 - TRBV5-4 CASSLAGGLGGYTF TGTGCCAGCAGCTTGGCTGGGGGGTTGGGGGGCTACACCTTC
- TRBJ1-6 - TRBV6-5 CASCRQDGSPLHF TGTGCCAGCTGTAGGCAGGATGGTTCACCCCTCCACTTT
TRBD1 TRBJ1-1 - TRBV7-2 CASSLRAGGTEAFF TGTGCCAGCAGCTTACGGGCAGGGGGCACTGAAGCTTTCTTT
- TRBJ1-1 - TRBV30 CAWSVQGNTEAFF TGTGCCTGGAGTGTTCAGGGGAACACTGAAGCTTTCTTT
- TRBJ1-5 - TRBV11-2 CASSLTSGVNQPQHF TGTGCCAGCAGCCTTACATCGGGGGTTAATCAGCCCCAGCATTTT
- TRBJ1-1 - TRBV19 CASRGLGRTNTEAFF TGTGCCAGTAGAGGGCTGGGGCGCACGAACACTGAAGCTTTCTTT
TRBD2 TRBJ2-7 - TRBV27 CASRGTTYEQYF TGTGCCAGCAGAGGGACTACCTACGAGCAGTACTTC
TRBD1 TRBJ1-5 - TRBV6-2/TRBV6-3 CASSLDRNQPQHF TGTGCCAGCAGTTTGGACAGGAATCAGCCCCAGCATTTT
TRBD1 TRBJ1-5 once TRBV6-5 CASSYEGADNQPQHF TGTGCCAGCAGTTACGAGGGGGCGGACAATCAGCCCCAGCATTTT
- TRBJ1-1 - TRBV6-5 CATRGFTLNTEAFF TGTGCCACCCGGGGGTTTACGCTGAACACTGAAGCTTTCTTT
TRBD1 TRBJ1-1 - TRBV29-1 CSVVAQTGRYGTEAFF TGCAGCGTTGTAGCCCAGACAGGGCGCTATGGCACTGAAGCTTTCTTT
TRBD1 TRBJ2-2 - TRBV5-4 CASSSGTGGGELFF TGTGCCAGCAGCTCCGGGACAGGGGGTGGGGAGCTGTTTTTT
- TRBJ2-1 - TRBV10-3 CAIDSGRMGDEQFF TGTGCCATCGACTCGGGGAGGATGGGGGATGAGCAGTTCTTC
TRBD1 TRBJ1-2 - TRBV5-1 CASRHRGPSYGYTF TGCGCCAGCAGACACAGGGGCCCTTCCTATGGCTACACCTTC
TRBD1 TRBJ1-2 - TRBV3-1/TRBV3-2 CASSRGQGAGGYTF TGTGCCAGCAGCCGGGGACAGGGGGCTGGCGGCTACACCTTC
TRBD1 TRBJ1-5 once TRBV19 CASSIDLGGRQPQHF TGTGCCAGTAGTATAGACCTAGGGGGCCGTCAGCCCCAGCATTTT
- TRBJ2-3 - TRBV3-1/TRBV3-2 CASSLRQDTDTQYF TGTGCCAGCAGCCTCAGACAGGACACAGATACGCAGTATTTT
TRBD1 TRBJ1-2 - TRBV25-1 CASSGPGQGASYGYTF TGTGCCAGCAGTGGGCCGGGACAGGGGGCAAGCTATGGCTACACCTTC
- TRBJ2-3 - TRBV7-3 CASRGAGDTQYF TGTGCCAGCAGGGGGGCCGGGGATACGCAGTATTTT
- TRBJ2-7 - TRBV5-4 CASSLAGISYEQYF TGTGCCAGCAGCTTGGCGGGTATTTCCTACGAGCAGTACTTC
- TRBJ1-2 - TRBV25-1 CASSDRRAGLYGYTF TGTGCCAGCAGTGACAGGAGAGCGGGTCTCTATGGCTACACCTTC
- TRBJ1-5 - TRBV27 CASSLRAGSGNQPQHF TGTGCCAGCAGTTTAAGGGCAGGGTCGGGCAATCAGCCCCAGCATTTT
- TRBJ1-5 - TRBV7-9 CAISRDGMGNQPQHF TGTGCCATCTCCCGGGATGGGATGGGCAATCAGCCCCAGCATTTT
TRBD2 TRBJ2-7 - TRBV10-3 CAISERGITSGYEQYF TGTGCCATCAGTGAGCGTGGGATCACTAGCGGCTACGAGCAGTACTTC